This T cell receptor beta chain was identified in a study of CD8 T cells in ankylosing spondylitis. General observations from the study: Previous work reported some of these motif variants in the synovial fluid and blood of reactive arthritis. Seven or eight highly homologous variants made up a TCR beta motif, and this motif appeared characteristic of ankylosing spondylitis blood. Relatively scarce in peripheral blood, disease-linked clones were CD8+.

CDR3 size: 15 residues. The germline V gene encodes CDR1 KGHDR and CDR2 SFDVKD. With 7 bases removed from V and 2 bases from J, the gap between germline ends came to 16 bases. Each TCR beta library was made by quantitative 5'-RACE that incorporated molecular barcodes. TCRdb recomputed calls from the 5' RACE reads with MiXCR, one row per CDR3 protein. The table includes about 270,000 distinct CDR3 sequences, roughly a third detected once. This clonotype was counted a single time. Antigen unknown. This sequence joins TRBV24-1 and TRBJ2-5; possibly TRBD1 or TRBD2 for D (6 bases each). The material sequenced was blood, either unsorted or a sorted T cell fraction (not recorded which). This receptor was identified in a male donor with ankylosing spondylitis or in good health (not recorded which). Here the CDR3 reads CATSEKRGVQETQYF. The DNA of the CDR3 is TGTGCCACCAGCGAAAAAAGGGGGGTTCAAGAGACCCAGTACTTC.